This TCR beta chain was found in a study of memory CD4+ T cells and cytomegalovirus serostatus (dated by TCRdb to between 2017 and 2020). A note on the overall study: The cohort included about 33 healthy adults from Belgium, of whom 9 were CMV seropositive and 24 were CMV seronegative. The study sequenced CD4+ memory TCRbeta repertoires of a Belgian cohort with known cytomegalovirus serostatus to replicate a published TCR-based CMV serostatus classifier.

The full study reports these points: Only CD4+CD45RO+ memory cells were sequenced, unlike the original study, which covered naive and memory CD4+ and CD8+ populations. The results were interpreted as suggesting that the CMV-associated TCR signature is mostly present in the CD4+ memory repertoire. Of 164 previously reported CMV-associated TCRbeta sequences, approximately 70 appeared in the CD4+ memory repertoires, each in one to five individuals. For predicting CMV serostatus, the median bootstrapped AUC was 0.95 using the original framework and about 0.9 using a US-trained random forest. A median bootstrapped AUC of 0.95 with a 95% CI of 0.76-1.00 was achieved on the Belgian cohort by the original-framework classifier.

With regard to this clone: It lacks a known antigen. Per-base quality was not reported, and no clone a single base away is much larger than it.

At the junction V is shortened by 2 bases and J by 4 bases; bases outside the gene matches: 11. Including cysteine and phenylalanine, the CDR3 has 17 amino acids. The entry retains the CDR3 DNA only, 51 bases that are in frame from base 1. CDR1 and CDR2, looked up from the germline V gene, are KGHSH and LQKENI. Single viable CD3+CD4+CD8-CD45RO+ cells were sorted as memory CD4+ T cells on a FACSAria II. To determine CMV serostatus, a Roche Elecsys assay was used that detects serum IgG against CMV pp150, pp28, p38 and p52. Once the samples were thawed, total CD4+ T cells were enriched through positive selection using CD4 magnetic microbeads. The samples came from a separate study whose specific focus was interrogating the CD4+ T cell memory repertoire. Peripheral blood mononuclear cells were isolated and cryopreserved according to standard operating procedures, and serum was kept at -80 degrees C. Staining used CD3-PerCP (BW264/56), CD4-APC (RPA-T4), CD45RO-PE (UCHT1) and CD8-Pacific Orange (3B5) antibodies, with Sytox blue excluding non-viable cells.

The Quick-DNA Microprep Kit was used to extract genomic DNA from the sorted cells. TCRbeta DNA was amplified with the immunoSEQ hsTCRbeta kit following the manufacturer's protocol. An Illumina MiSeq instrument was used to sequence the TCRbeta libraries. Processing in the source paper ran as follows. Removing out-of-frame sequences left some 2,200,000 distinct TCRbeta sequences, an average of about 70,000 per individual. Each individual was scored using the number of 160 or so previously reported CMV-associated TCRbeta sequences that the individual carried and the total number of productive distinct TCRbeta sequences. A beta-binomial model was reimplemented in Python, and random forests from scikit-learn, run with default parameters, were trained on data from the US cohort. Classifier performance on the Belgian cohort was summarized as median AUC with percentile confidence intervals calculated over 10,000 bootstrap iterations. TCRdb limited this immuneACCESS table to in-frame rearrangements with V and J called. A share of clones is missing; checked studies link under half to unresolved V genes, and the rest is unexplained. V, J and clone size were drawn from that table, and D and trimming were deduced from the DNA. Recorded for this sample are about 39,000 clones; around 79% of them occurred a single time. Of the sample, about 0.73% falls within the top ten clones.

The rearranged segments are TRBV18 and TRBJ2-4; the central 7 bases match TRBD1. The sample taken for sequencing was memory CD4+ T cells from blood. This receptor was taken from an adult in good health and CMV-seronegative. The DNA reads TGTGCCAGCTCACCATTCCGATGGCCGGGACAGAAAAACATTCAGTACTTC. The translation is CASSPFRWPGQKNIQYF.